The 4 T cell receptor beta chains listed next were all sequenced from one sample in a study of blood T cell repertoires in COVID-19. Method: immunoSEQ multiplex PCR; TCRdb's copy keeps in-frame clones and lacks some. The sample holds over 150,000 clones; about 80% are singletons and the top ten take around 9.9%. The sample was peripheral blood. Receptors originate from a man in his 70s with active or convalescent COVID-19.

V usage is TRBV29-1 and J usage is TRBJ2-1; 10 bases are shared with TRBD1. The CDR3 runs to 15 residues. The V gene's germline CDR1 is SQVTM and CDR2 ANQGSEA. J lost 4 bases, V lost 6 bases, and 9 bases had no gene match. The CDR3 nucleotides read TGCAGCGTCAGACAGGGGGCGATGACTTACAATGAGCAGTTCTTC. Translating it yields CSVRQGAMTYNEQFF.

The chain is built from TRBV6-5 and TRBJ1-1; D is undetermined. With 5 bases removed from V and 0 bases from J, the gap between germline ends came to 7 bases. This CDR3 spans 13 amino acids. From germline, CDR1 is MNHEY and CDR2 SVGAGI. The CDR3 region has the DNA TGTGCCAGCAGTAATCGGGTGAACACTGAAGCTTTCTTT. It is translated as CASSNRVNTEAFF.

The sample holds one count of this clone. The chain combines TRBV18 with TRBJ2-7; 8 positions match TRBD2. The J segment lost 3 bases and the V segment lost 4 bases, leaving 11 bases of the junction unmatched. The CDR3 is 16 amino acids. Germline CDR1 is KGHSH and CDR2 is LQKENI. The CDR3 DNA sequence: TGTGCCAGCTCACTAAACGGGCTGGCGGGAGGCTACGAGCAGTACTTC. Encoded protein: CASSLNGLAGGYEQYF.

The rearrangement joins TRBV27 to TRBJ1-1; 8 positions agree with TRBD1. Germline assignment: CDR1 MNHEY and CDR2 SMNVEV (reference sequence). J gave up 13 bases and V 5 bases, and 6 bases lay outside the gene matches. This CDR3 spans 11 amino acids. CDR3 DNA: TGTGCCAGCAGTGCGGACAGGGAGATTTTCTTT. Translated: CASSADREIFF.